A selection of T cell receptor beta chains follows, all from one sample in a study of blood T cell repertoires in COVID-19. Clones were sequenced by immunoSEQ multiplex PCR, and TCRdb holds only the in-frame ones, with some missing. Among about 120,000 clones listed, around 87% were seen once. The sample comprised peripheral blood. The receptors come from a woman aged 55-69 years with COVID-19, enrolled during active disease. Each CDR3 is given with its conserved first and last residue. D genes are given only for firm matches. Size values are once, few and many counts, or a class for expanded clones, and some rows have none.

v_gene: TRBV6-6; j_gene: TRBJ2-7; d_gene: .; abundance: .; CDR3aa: CASSYRAGATYEQYF; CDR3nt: TGTGCCAGCAGTTACCGGGCGGGGGCAACCTACGAGCAGTACTTC
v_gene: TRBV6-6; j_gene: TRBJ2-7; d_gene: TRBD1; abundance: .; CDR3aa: CASSHPPGQGAYEQYF; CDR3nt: TGTGCCAGCAGTCACCCGCCGGGACAGGGGGCCTACGAGCAGTACTTC
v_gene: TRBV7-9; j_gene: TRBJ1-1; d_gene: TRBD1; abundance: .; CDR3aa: CASSLPRTGNTEAFF; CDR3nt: TGTGCCAGCAGCTTGCCGCGGACAGGGAACACTGAAGCTTTCTTT
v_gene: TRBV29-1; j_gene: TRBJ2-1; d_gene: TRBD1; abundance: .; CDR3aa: CSANPTGGRNEQFF; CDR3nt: TGCAGCGCAAATCCCACAGGGGGTCGGAATGAGCAGTTCTTC
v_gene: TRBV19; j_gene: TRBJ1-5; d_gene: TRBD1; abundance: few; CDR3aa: CASTILGAGTGRGYSNQPQHF; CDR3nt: TGTGCCAGTACCATTCTAGGTGCCGGGACAGGGAGGGGGTATAGCAATCAGCCCCAGCATTTT
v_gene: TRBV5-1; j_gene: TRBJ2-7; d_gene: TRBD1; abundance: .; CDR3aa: CASSGEGKTGTGGVYEQYF; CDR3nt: TGCGCCAGCAGCGGAGAGGGCAAGACCGGGACAGGAGGTGTGTACGAGCAGTACTTC
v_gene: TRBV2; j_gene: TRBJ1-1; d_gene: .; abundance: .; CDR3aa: CASSRGSPNTEAFF; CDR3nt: TGTGCCAGCAGTAGAGGCAGCCCGAACACTGAAGCTTTCTTT
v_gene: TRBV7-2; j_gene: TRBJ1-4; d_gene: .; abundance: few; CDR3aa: CASSPSREANEKLFF; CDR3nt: TGTGCCAGCAGCCCCTCACGCGAAGCCAATGAAAAACTGTTTTTT
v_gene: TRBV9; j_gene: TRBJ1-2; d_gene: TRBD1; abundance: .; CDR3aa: CASSANRGARTHF; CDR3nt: TGTGCCAGCAGCGCCAACAGGGGGGCGCGGACCCACTTC
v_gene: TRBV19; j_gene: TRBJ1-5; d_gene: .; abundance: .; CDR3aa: CASRTPSSNQPQHF; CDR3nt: TGTGCCAGTAGGACTCCGAGTAGCAATCAGCCCCAGCATTTT
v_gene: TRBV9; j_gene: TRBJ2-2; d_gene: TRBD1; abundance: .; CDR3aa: CASSVGQGLTGELFF; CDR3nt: TGTGCCAGCAGCGTAGGACAGGGGCTCACCGGGGAGCTGTTTTTT
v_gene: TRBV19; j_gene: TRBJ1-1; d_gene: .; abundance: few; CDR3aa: CASRHPTWRNTEAFF; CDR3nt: TGTGCCAGTAGGCACCCTACGTGGAGGAACACTGAAGCTTTCTTT
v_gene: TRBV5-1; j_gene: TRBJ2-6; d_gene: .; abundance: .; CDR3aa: CASSLAGYSGANVLTF; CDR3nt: TGCGCCAGCAGCTTGGCAGGCTACTCTGGGGCCAACGTCCTGACTTTC
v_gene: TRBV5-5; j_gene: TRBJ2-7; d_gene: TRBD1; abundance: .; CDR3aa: CASTRTGMVDEQYF; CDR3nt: TGTGCCAGCACCCGGACAGGGATGGTCGACGAGCAGTACTTC
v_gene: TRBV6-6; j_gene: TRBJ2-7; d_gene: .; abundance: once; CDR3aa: CASSPPPTVYSYEQYF; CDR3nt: TGTGCCAGCAGTCCTCCGCCGACAGTCTATTCCTACGAGCAGTACTTC
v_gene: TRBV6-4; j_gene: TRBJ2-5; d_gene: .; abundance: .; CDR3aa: CASSASRGDQETQYF; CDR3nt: TGTGCCAGCAGTGCTAGCCGAGGCGATCAAGAGACCCAGTACTTC
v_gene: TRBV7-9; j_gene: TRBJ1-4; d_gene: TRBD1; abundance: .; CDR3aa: CASSFTGDNEKLFF; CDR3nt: TGTGCCAGCAGCTTCACAGGGGATAATGAAAAACTGTTTTTT
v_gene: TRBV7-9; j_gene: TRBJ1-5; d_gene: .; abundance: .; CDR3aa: CASSLGASNQPQHF; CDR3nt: TGTGCCAGCAGCTTAGGGGCCAGCAATCAGCCCCAGCATTTT
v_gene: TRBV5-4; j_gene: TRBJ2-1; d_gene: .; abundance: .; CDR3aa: CASNQGLEQFF; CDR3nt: TGTGCCAGCAACCAGGGACTGGAGCAGTTCTTC
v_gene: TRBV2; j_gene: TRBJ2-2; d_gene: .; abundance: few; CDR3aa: CASSVMRRYNTGELFF; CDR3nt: TGTGCCAGCAGTGTTATGAGGCGGTACAACACCGGGGAGCTGTTTTTT
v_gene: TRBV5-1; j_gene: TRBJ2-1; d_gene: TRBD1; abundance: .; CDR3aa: CASSGGQVAYNEQFF; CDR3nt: TGCGCCAGCAGCGGGGGACAGGTCGCCTACAATGAGCAGTTCTTC
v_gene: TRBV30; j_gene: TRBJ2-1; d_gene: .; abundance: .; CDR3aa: CAWRYKPVRRVGLLDEQFF; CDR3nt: TGTGCCTGGAGATACAAGCCAGTCCGGAGGGTTGGCCTCTTGGATGAGCAGTTCTTC
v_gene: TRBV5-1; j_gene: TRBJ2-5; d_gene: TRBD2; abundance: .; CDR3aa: CASSPRLAGEQETQYF; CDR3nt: TGCGCCAGCAGCCCCCGACTAGCGGGGGAGCAAGAGACCCAGTACTTC
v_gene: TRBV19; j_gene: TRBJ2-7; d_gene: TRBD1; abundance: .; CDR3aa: CASSSGTGGFYEQYF; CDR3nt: TGTGCCAGTAGTAGTGGGACAGGGGGTTTCTACGAGCAGTACTTC
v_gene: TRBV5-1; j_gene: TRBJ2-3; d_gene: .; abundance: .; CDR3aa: CASSLGQSTDTQYF; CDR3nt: TGCGCCAGCAGCTTAGGACAGAGCACAGATACGCAGTATTTT
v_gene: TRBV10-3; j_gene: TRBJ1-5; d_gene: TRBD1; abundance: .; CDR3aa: CAIQSGQGDGQPQHF; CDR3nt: TGTGCCATCCAATCGGGACAGGGCGATGGACAGCCCCAGCATTTT
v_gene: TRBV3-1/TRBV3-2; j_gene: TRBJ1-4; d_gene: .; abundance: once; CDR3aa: CASSQDLQGRYGREKLFF; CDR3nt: TGTGCCAGCAGCCAAGATCTTCAGGGCAGGTATGGGCGCGAAAAACTGTTTTTT
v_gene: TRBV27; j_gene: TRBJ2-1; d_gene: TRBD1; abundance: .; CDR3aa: CASSSPGGVYEQFF; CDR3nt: TGTGCCAGCAGTTCTCCAGGGGGCGTTTATGAGCAGTTCTTC
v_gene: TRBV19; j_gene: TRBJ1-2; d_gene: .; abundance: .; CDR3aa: CASTEEGSPIKRYGYTF; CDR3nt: TGTGCCAGTACCGAAGAGGGCAGTCCAATTAAAAGATATGGCTACACCTTC
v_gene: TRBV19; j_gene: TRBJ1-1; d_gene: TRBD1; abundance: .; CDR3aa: CASSSLQGASNTEAFF; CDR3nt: TGTGCCAGTAGTAGCCTACAGGGGGCGTCGAACACTGAAGCTTTCTTT
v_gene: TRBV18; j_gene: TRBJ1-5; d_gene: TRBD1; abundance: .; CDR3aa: CASSPGQGGNQPQHF; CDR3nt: TGTGCCAGCTCACCGGGACAGGGCGGCAATCAGCCCCAGCATTTT
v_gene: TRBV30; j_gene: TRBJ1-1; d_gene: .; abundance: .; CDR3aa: CAWRLRTEAFF; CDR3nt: TGTGCCTGGAGATTGAGGACTGAAGCTTTCTTT
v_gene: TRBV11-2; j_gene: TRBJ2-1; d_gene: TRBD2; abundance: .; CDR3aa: CASSTSGDYNEQFF; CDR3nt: TGTGCCAGCAGCACTAGCGGGGACTACAATGAGCAGTTCTTC
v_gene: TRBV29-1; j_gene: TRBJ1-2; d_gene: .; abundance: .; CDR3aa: CSGGSNYGYTF; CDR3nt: TGCAGCGGCGGGTCTAACTATGGCTACACCTTC
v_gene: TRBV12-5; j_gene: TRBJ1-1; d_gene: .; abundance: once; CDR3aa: CASGLQNMNTEAFF; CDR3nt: TGTGCTAGTGGTTTGCAGAATATGAACACTGAAGCTTTCTTT
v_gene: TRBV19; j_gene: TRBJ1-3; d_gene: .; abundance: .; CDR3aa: CASSTLSGNTIYF; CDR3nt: TGTGCCAGTAGTACCCTGTCTGGAAACACCATATATTTT
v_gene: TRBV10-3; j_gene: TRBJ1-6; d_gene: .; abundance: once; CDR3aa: CATKSGVNSPLHF; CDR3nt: TGTGCCACCAAGTCAGGGGTTAATTCACCCCTCCACTTT
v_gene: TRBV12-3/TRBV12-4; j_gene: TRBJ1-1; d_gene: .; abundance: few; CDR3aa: CASSATGNTEAFF; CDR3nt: TGTGCCAGCAGTGCGACAGGGAACACTGAAGCTTTCTTT
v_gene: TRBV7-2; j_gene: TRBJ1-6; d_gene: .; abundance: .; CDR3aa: CASSLPALRTNSPLHF; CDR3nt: TGTGCCAGCAGCTTACCCGCCCTTAGGACAAATTCACCCCTCCACTTT
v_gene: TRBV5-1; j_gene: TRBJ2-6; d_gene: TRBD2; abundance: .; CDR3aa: CASSLAPLAGGSGANVLTF; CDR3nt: TGCGCCAGCAGCTTGGCTCCTTTAGCGGGGGGATCTGGGGCCAACGTCCTGACTTTC
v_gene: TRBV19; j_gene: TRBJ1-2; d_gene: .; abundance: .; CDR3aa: CASIGLGAGGSYGYTF; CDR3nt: TGTGCCAGTATAGGACTGGGGGCCGGTGGCAGCTATGGCTACACCTTC
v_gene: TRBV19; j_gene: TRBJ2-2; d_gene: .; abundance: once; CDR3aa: CASSIDQGAWELFF; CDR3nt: TGTGCCAGTAGTATAGATCAAGGGGCCTGGGAGCTGTTTTTT
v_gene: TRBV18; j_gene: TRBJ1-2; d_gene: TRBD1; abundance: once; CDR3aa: CASSPIQTGAEGYTF; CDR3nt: TGTGCCAGCTCACCTATCCAGACAGGGGCGGAAGGCTACACCTTC
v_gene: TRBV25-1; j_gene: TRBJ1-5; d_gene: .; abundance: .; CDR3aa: CASSEGGAGQPQHF; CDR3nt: TGTGCCAGCAGTGAAGGGGGGGCGGGTCAGCCCCAGCATTTT
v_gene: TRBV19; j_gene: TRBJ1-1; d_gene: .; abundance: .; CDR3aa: CASSKQGDLGTEAFF; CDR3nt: TGTGCCAGTAGTAAGCAGGGTGATTTGGGCACTGAAGCTTTCTTT
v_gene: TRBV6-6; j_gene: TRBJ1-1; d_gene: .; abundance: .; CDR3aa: CASSHRGTEAFF; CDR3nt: TGTGCCAGCAGCCACCGGGGAACTGAAGCTTTCTTT
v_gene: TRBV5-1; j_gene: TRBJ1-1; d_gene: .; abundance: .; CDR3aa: CASSAFGTQNTEAFF; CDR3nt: TGCGCCAGCAGCGCGTTCGGGACACAGAACACTGAAGCTTTCTTT
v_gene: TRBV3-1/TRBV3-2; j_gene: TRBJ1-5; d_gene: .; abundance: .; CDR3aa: CASSQRGDQPQHF; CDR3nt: TGTGCCAGCAGCCAACGCGGCGATCAGCCCCAGCATTTT